This entry lists 15 T cell receptor beta chains sequenced from one sample in a study of T cells in Graves' hyperthyroidism and ophthalmopathy. Template material for amplifying TCR beta CDR3 regions consisted of RNA transcripts. The TCR CDR3 was amplified in a first-round RT-PCR using the HTBI primer set. Via MiXCR, TCRdb re-called the multiplex PCR reads, giving one row per CDR3 protein. The table lists 490,000 or so distinct CDR3 sequences, less than 20% of them singletons. Sequencing was performed on blood. The receptors derive from a man aged 35 to 55 with Graves' ophthalmopathy.

In its sample, this clonotype was seen a few times. The V gene is TRBV6-6, the J gene TRBJ2-7; D remains unclear. CDR3 length: 11 residues. V lost 0 bases, J lost 6 bases, and 3 bases lay in between. The V gene's germline CDR1 is MNHNY and CDR2 SVGAGI (reference sequence). The CDR3 DNA sequence: TGTGCCAGCAGTTACTCGAGCGAGCAGTACTTC. It specifies CASSYSSEQYF.

This clonotype occurred many times. The chain recombines TRBV2 with TRBJ1-1; TRBD1 matches 7 bases. Germline V CDR1 and CDR2: SNHLY, FYNNEI. V was clipped by 5 bases and J by 4 bases; unmatched bases: 19. This CDR3 is built from 18 residues. CDR3 region: CASSSIQGQDTPGTEAFF. CDR3 DNA sequence: TGTGCCAGCAGTTCCATACAGGGGCAGGACACACCTGGCACTGAAGCTTTCTTT.

A word on this clonotype: One junction end does not reproduce the germline sequence, and a read error may be involved. The CDR3 DNA reads TGCAGTGCTAGACAGGGGGGCCAGCCCCGGCATTTT. Amino acids: CSARQGGQPRHF. The V and J genes are TRBV20-1 and TRBJ1-5; 7 nucleotides match TRBD1. The CDR3 length is 12 residues. Germline loops: CDR1 DFQATT, CDR2 SNEGSKA (reference sequence).

The chain carries TRBV5-1 and TRBJ1-1; TRBD1 is a possible D gene (5 bases). The V gene's germline CDR1 is SGHRS and CDR2 YFSETQ. The V end was cut by 1 base, the J end by 4 bases, with 8 bases between. The CDR3 has 13 residues. The CDR3 is CASSLNGGTEAFF. The CDR3, as DNA: TGCGCCAGCAGCTTGAATGGGGGCACTGAAGCTTTCTTT.

This chain connects TRBV15 to TRBJ1-5; no reliable D call. The CDR3 totals 14 residues. The germline V and J ends were trimmed by 8 bases and 2 bases, with 13 bases remaining between them. CDR1 LNHNV and CDR2 YYDKDF come from the germline V gene (reference sequence). The CDR3 spells CATGDPPGNQPQHF. The CDR3, as DNA: TGTGCCACCGGTGATCCTCCTGGCAATCAGCCCCAGCATTTT.

This clonotype was observed a handful of times. The CDR3 loop reads CASSFRGGVTQYF. CDR3 DNA sequence: TGTGCCAGCAGTTTCAGGGGCGGGGTGACCCAGTACTTC. J is TRBJ2-5 and V is TRBV12-3 or TRBV12-4; D may be TRBD1 or TRBD2 (6 bases each). Trimming took 3 bases from V and 7 from J, leaving 12 bases between them. The CDR3 is 13 amino acids.

CDR3 sequence reads: CASSFHGAPGTQYF. CDR3 DNA sequence: TGTGCCAGCAGCTTTCACGGGGCCCCGGGTACGCAGTATTTT. This chain links TRBV11-2 with TRBJ2-3; tentatively, D is TRBD1 or TRBD2 (5 bases each). The germline V gene encodes CDR1 SGHAT and CDR2 FQNNGV. Trimming took 3 bases from V and 8 from J, leaving 15 bases between them. There are 14 residues in the CDR3.

This clonotype showed up many times. In DNA form, the CDR3 reads TGTGCCAGCAGCTTGACCAGGGAACGAAATTCACCCCTCCACTTT. Amino acid sequence: CASSLTRERNSPLHF. The V gene is TRBV11-2, the J gene TRBJ1-6; D is possibly TRBD1 (5 bases). Germline lookup yields CDR1 SGHAT and CDR2 FQNNGV. The CDR3 extends over 15 amino acids. V lost 3 bases to trimming and J lost 7 bases, with 13 bases between them.

This clonotype was detected a few times. V usage is TRBV6-2 or TRBV6-3 and J usage is TRBJ1-2; 7 bases are a match to TRBD1. This CDR3 has 14 residues. V lost 6 bases, J lost 4 bases, and 8 bases stayed unmatched. From germline, CDR1 is MNHEY and CDR2 SVGEGT. The chain's CDR3 is CASRRGGQVYGYTF. The CDR3 coding sequence is TGTGCCAGCAGGAGAGGTGGACAGGTCTATGGCTACACCTTC.

This chain's CDR3 is CATSDWGSGTGGTGELFF. The CDR3 bases are TGTGCCACCAGTGATTGGGGATCTGGGACAGGGGGCACCGGGGAGCTGTTTTTT. This chain joins TRBV24-1 and TRBJ2-2, with 11 bases lining up with TRBD1. The germline gives CDR1 KGHDR, CDR2 SFDVKD. Germline trimming cut 2 bases from V and 4 bases from J; bases unmatched to any gene: 8. This CDR3 region has 18 residues.

The chain is built from TRBV6-1 and TRBJ1-6, with D unresolved. The V gene lost 8 bases and the J gene lost 7 bases, with 15 bases spanning the gap. CDR1 MNHNS and CDR2 SASEGT come from the germline V gene. This CDR3 spans 14 amino acids. The CDR3 sequence is CASSLNGRNSPLHF. The DNA of the CDR3 is TGTGCCAGCTCCCTGAACGGACGGAATTCACCCCTCCACTTT.

V and J are TRBV6-4 and TRBJ1-5; a weak D match, TRBD1 (5 bases). The CDR3 runs to 17 residues. Trimming removed 4 bases from V and 0 bases from J, with 16 bases in between. Germline lookup yields CDR1 MRHNA and CDR2 SNTAGT. In DNA, the CDR3 is TGTGCCAGCAGTGTGAAAGACAGATTATATAGCAATCAGCCCCAGCATTTT. Protein product: CASSVKDRLYSNQPQHF.

J is TRBJ1-6 and V is TRBV28; 10 bases fit TRBD1. The CDR3 has 13 amino acids. With V trimmed by 11 bases and J by 6 bases, 4 bases remained unmatched. In germline, CDR1 is MDHEN, CDR2 SYDVKM. CDR3 protein: CAERDRGNSPLHF. The DNA of the CDR3 is TGTGCCGAAAGGGACAGGGGTAATTCACCCCTCCACTTT.

This clonotype has more than one count but fewer than ten. This sequence joins TRBV28 and TRBJ2-7; perhaps TRBD1 as D (5 bases). Germline loops: CDR1 MDHEN, CDR2 SYDVKM. The CDR3 is 14 amino acids. The V and J ends lost 0 bases and 3 bases respectively, with 9 bases between them. DNA of the CDR3: TGTGCCAGCAGTTTATGGGGGCCTAACTACGAGCAGTACTTC. Translated: CASSLWGPNYEQYF.

This clonotype was detected once. The junction and the germline gene differ at one end; a read error may be behind it. V usage is TRBV28 and J usage is TRBJ1-6; 11 bases match TRBD1. Germline CDR1 is MDHEN and CDR2 is SYDVKM. The CDR3 totals 14 residues. CDR3 region: CASSRDRGNSLLHF. CDR3 nucleotide sequence: TGTGCCAGCAGCCGGGACAGGGGGAATTCACTCCTCCACTTT.